A selection of T cell receptor beta chains follows, all from one sample in a study of T-cell reconstitution after alpha-beta-depleted transplantation in children. TCRdb used MiXCR to reprocess the PCR reads, holding one entry per CDR3 protein. In the table there are around 580,000 distinct CDR3 sequences, 23% of which are singletons. Sequenced here: PBMCs, mostly from graft donor cells, sampled 360 days after TCRalphabeta/CD19-depleted stem cell transplant. The receptor source for this set is a boy in the first two years of life who had a stem cell transplant for acute myeloid leukemia, so the T cells may come from the graft donor. Each CDR3 is given with its conserved first and last residue. The order of the fields is CDR3 DNA, CDR3 protein, J gene, D gene, V gene, clone size, CDR3 length. D genes are given only for firm matches. Expanded clones get a size class; other rows say once, few or many, or leave the size out.

cdr3_nt: TGTGCCAGCACGGGACAGGGGGCCTCTGGGGCCAACGTCCTGACTTTC
cdr3_aa: CASTGQGASGANVLTF
j_call: TRBJ2-6
d_call: TRBD1
v_call: TRBV28
clone_size: .
cdr3_length: 16

cdr3_nt: TGCAGCGTTGGGATGGGGGTTACCGGAAACACCATATATTTT
cdr3_aa: CSVGMGVTGNTIYF
j_call: TRBJ1-3
d_call: .
v_call: TRBV29-1
clone_size: few
cdr3_length: 14

cdr3_nt: TGCGCCAGCAGCTCGTCTTCGGGCTGGGGCACTGAAGCTTTCTTT
cdr3_aa: CASSSSSGWGTEAFF
j_call: TRBJ1-1
d_call: .
v_call: TRBV5-1
clone_size: .
cdr3_length: 15

cdr3_nt: TGTGCCAGCAGCTTAGTGGGGACTAGCACTTCCGATACGCAGTATTTT
cdr3_aa: CASSLVGTSTSDTQYF
j_call: TRBJ2-3
d_call: TRBD2
v_call: TRBV7-2
clone_size: .
cdr3_length: 16

cdr3_nt: TGCAGCGTTGAAGGGGTCAGCGGGCGTCCCAATGAGCAGTTCTTC
cdr3_aa: CSVEGVSGRPNEQFF
j_call: TRBJ2-1
d_call: .
v_call: TRBV29-1
clone_size: .
cdr3_length: 15

cdr3_nt: TGTGCCAGCAGCCCCGGGACAGGGGGTGATAATCAGCCCCAGCATTTT
cdr3_aa: CASSPGTGGDNQPQHF
j_call: TRBJ1-5
d_call: TRBD1
v_call: TRBV12-3/TRBV12-4
clone_size: .
cdr3_length: 16

cdr3_nt: TGTGCCAGCAGTTTTTATGCGGGGGGGTCTAACAATGAGCAGTTCTTC
cdr3_aa: CASSFYAGGSNNEQFF
j_call: TRBJ2-1
d_call: TRBD2
v_call: TRBV12-3/TRBV12-4
clone_size: once
cdr3_length: 16

cdr3_nt: TGCAGTGCTAGAGATGGCTACACCTTC
cdr3_aa: CSARDGYTF
j_call: TRBJ1-2
d_call: .
v_call: TRBV20-1
clone_size: .
cdr3_length: 9

cdr3_nt: TGTGCCAGCAGTTGGCACCCCACTTATGGCTACACCTTC
cdr3_aa: CASSWHPTYGYTF
j_call: TRBJ1-2
d_call: .
v_call: TRBV6-5
clone_size: .
cdr3_length: 13

cdr3_nt: TGTGCCAGCAGTTACAGGGATGCAACTAATGAAAAACTGTTTTTT
cdr3_aa: CASSYRDATNEKLFF
j_call: TRBJ1-4
d_call: .
v_call: TRBV6-5
clone_size: many
cdr3_length: 15

cdr3_nt: TGCGCCAGCAGCTTGCGAGGGGAACGCAATCAGCCCCAGCATTTT
cdr3_aa: CASSLRGERNQPQHF
j_call: TRBJ1-5
d_call: .
v_call: TRBV5-1
clone_size: many
cdr3_length: 15

cdr3_nt: TGCAGTGCGAACAGGGGACAGGGGTTAGTACAACGGGGCGAGCAGTTCTTC
cdr3_aa: CSANRGQGLVQRGEQFF
j_call: TRBJ2-1
d_call: TRBD1
v_call: TRBV20-1
clone_size: few
cdr3_length: 17

cdr3_nt: TGTGCCAGCAGTTACTCTGGGTTTCGCCAAGAGACCCAGTACTTC
cdr3_aa: CASSYSGFRQETQYF
j_call: TRBJ2-5
d_call: .
v_call: TRBV6-5
clone_size: few
cdr3_length: 15

cdr3_nt: TGTGCCACCAGTGACCACAGGGGGCAGGTAGACAATGAGCAGTTCTTC
cdr3_aa: CATSDHRGQVDNEQFF
j_call: TRBJ2-1
d_call: TRBD1
v_call: TRBV24-1
clone_size: few
cdr3_length: 16

cdr3_nt: TGCAGTGCTAGTTCCCAGAGTAACTATGGCTACACCTTC
cdr3_aa: CSASSQSNYGYTF
j_call: TRBJ1-2
d_call: .
v_call: TRBV20-1
clone_size: few
cdr3_length: 13

cdr3_nt: TGTGCCTGCGGTTTATGGGAGAGCTCCTACGAGCAGTACTTC
cdr3_aa: CACGLWESSYEQYF
j_call: TRBJ2-7
d_call: .
v_call: TRBV30
clone_size: many
cdr3_length: 14

cdr3_nt: TGTGCCAGCAGTTACAGTGGGACAGGGAACACTGAAGCTTTCTTT
cdr3_aa: CASSYSGTGNTEAFF
j_call: TRBJ1-1
d_call: TRBD1
v_call: TRBV6-5
clone_size: .
cdr3_length: 15

cdr3_nt: TGTGCCAGCAGTTTACGACGTTATAATTCACCCCTCCACTTT
cdr3_aa: CASSLRRYNSPLHF
j_call: TRBJ1-6
d_call: .
v_call: TRBV27
clone_size: .
cdr3_length: 14

cdr3_nt: TGTGCCAGCAGTGACACCAACCGGGACGCGAACGCCTACGAGCAGTACTTC
cdr3_aa: CASSDTNRDANAYEQYF
j_call: TRBJ2-7
d_call: .
v_call: TRBV25-1
clone_size: many
cdr3_length: 17

cdr3_nt: TGTGCCAGCAGTTACGGGTCTACTAGCGGGGCCGACAATGAGCAGTTCTTC
cdr3_aa: CASSYGSTSGADNEQFF
j_call: TRBJ2-1
d_call: TRBD2
v_call: TRBV6-2/TRBV6-3
clone_size: few
cdr3_length: 17

cdr3_nt: TGTGCCAGCGAGAAGACCGGACGCCTGAACACTGAAGCTTTCTTT
cdr3_aa: CASEKTGRLNTEAFF
j_call: TRBJ1-1
d_call: .
v_call: TRBV7-9
clone_size: .
cdr3_length: 15

cdr3_nt: TGTGCCAGCAGGGAATCGGGAGAGTTACGGTATGGCTACACCTTC
cdr3_aa: CASRESGELRYGYTF
j_call: TRBJ1-2
d_call: .
v_call: TRBV28
clone_size: few
cdr3_length: 15

cdr3_nt: TGTGCCACCAGCACTCAAGTAGCCAAAAACATTCAGTACTTC
cdr3_aa: CATSTQVAKNIQYF
j_call: TRBJ2-4
d_call: .
v_call: TRBV15
clone_size: .
cdr3_length: 14

cdr3_nt: TGTGCCACCAGGGGTTGGAGGGGGACGTCCTACGAGCAGTACTTC
cdr3_aa: CATRGWRGTSYEQYF
j_call: TRBJ2-7
d_call: .
v_call: TRBV15
clone_size: .
cdr3_length: 15

cdr3_nt: TGTGCCAGCAGACCCGACAGGGGAGGCTACGAGCAGTACTTC
cdr3_aa: CASRPDRGGYEQYF
j_call: TRBJ2-7
d_call: TRBD1
v_call: TRBV6-1
clone_size: .
cdr3_length: 14

cdr3_nt: TGTGCCAGCAGCCGGCTGCGGTCCGTGGGGGAGCTGTTTTTT
cdr3_aa: CASSRLRSVGELFF
j_call: TRBJ2-2
d_call: .
v_call: TRBV3-1
clone_size: many
cdr3_length: 14

cdr3_nt: TGTGCCAGCAGTTTAAGGACAGCCTATAATTCACCCCTCCACTTT
cdr3_aa: CASSLRTAYNSPLHF
j_call: TRBJ1-6
d_call: .
v_call: TRBV12-3/TRBV12-4
clone_size: .
cdr3_length: 15

cdr3_nt: TGTGCCAGCAGTTTATGGGGCAGGGTGAACACTGAAGCTTTCTTT
cdr3_aa: CASSLWGRVNTEAFF
j_call: TRBJ1-1
d_call: .
v_call: TRBV12-3/TRBV12-4
clone_size: few
cdr3_length: 15

cdr3_nt: TGTGCCAGCAGTTGGCAACCGGGACAGATAGCCTACGAGCAGTACTTC
cdr3_aa: CASSWQPGQIAYEQYF
j_call: TRBJ2-7
d_call: TRBD1
v_call: TRBV6-5
clone_size: few
cdr3_length: 16

cdr3_nt: TGTGCCAGCAGCCCCATAGGGGCGGCTCAAGAGACCCAGTACTTC
cdr3_aa: CASSPIGAAQETQYF
j_call: TRBJ2-5
d_call: .
v_call: TRBV9
clone_size: .
cdr3_length: 15

cdr3_nt: TGTGCCAGCAGTTCCGGACGGAACAATGAGCAGTTCTTC
cdr3_aa: CASSSGRNNEQFF
j_call: TRBJ2-1
d_call: .
v_call: TRBV27
clone_size: many
cdr3_length: 13

cdr3_nt: TGCGCCAGCAGCCTCAAGGGACCGGCAGGGGCGAACACTGAAGCTTTCTTT
cdr3_aa: CASSLKGPAGANTEAFF
j_call: TRBJ1-1
d_call: .
v_call: TRBV5-1
clone_size: .
cdr3_length: 17

cdr3_nt: TGTGCCAGCAGTTACTCCGGGGGACGGTTACAGGTTAATGAGCAGTTCTTC
cdr3_aa: CASSYSGGRLQVNEQFF
j_call: TRBJ2-1
d_call: .
v_call: TRBV6-5
clone_size: .
cdr3_length: 17

cdr3_nt: TGTGCCAGCAGCCCCCGCGGGTTCTCCTCCTACGAGCAGTACTTC
cdr3_aa: CASSPRGFSSYEQYF
j_call: TRBJ2-7
d_call: .
v_call: TRBV7-6
clone_size: many
cdr3_length: 15

cdr3_nt: TGTGCCAGCAGGCGACAGGCCCAAGAGACCCAGTACTTC
cdr3_aa: CASRRQAQETQYF
j_call: TRBJ2-5
d_call: .
v_call: TRBV6-1
clone_size: many
cdr3_length: 13

cdr3_nt: TGTGCCAGCAGTTTATCGGGATGGGGGGGGAGAGAGACCCAGTACTTC
cdr3_aa: CASSLSGWGGRETQYF
j_call: TRBJ2-5
d_call: TRBD2
v_call: TRBV27
clone_size: few
cdr3_length: 16

cdr3_nt: TGTGCCAGCAGCTTGGTGGCCACCAACAATGAGCAGTTCTTC
cdr3_aa: CASSLVATNNEQFF
j_call: TRBJ2-1
d_call: .
v_call: TRBV5-5
clone_size: many
cdr3_length: 14

cdr3_nt: TGTGCCAGCAGATTTAGCGGGGGAGGAGATACGCAGTATTTT
cdr3_aa: CASRFSGGGDTQYF
j_call: TRBJ2-3
d_call: TRBD2
v_call: TRBV12-3/TRBV12-4
clone_size: .
cdr3_length: 14

cdr3_nt: TGCAGTGCTAGAGATCCTTTCCTGGGCGGGGATACGCAGTATTTT
cdr3_aa: CSARDPFLGGDTQYF
j_call: TRBJ2-3
d_call: .
v_call: TRBV20-1
clone_size: few
cdr3_length: 15

cdr3_nt: TGTGCCACCAGTGATCCCATGGATACGCAGTATTTT
cdr3_aa: CATSDPMDTQYF
j_call: TRBJ2-3
d_call: .
v_call: TRBV24-1
clone_size: many
cdr3_length: 12

cdr3_nt: TGCGCCAGCAGCTTGGTATCTAGCGGGGGCACAGATACGCAGTATTTT
cdr3_aa: CASSLVSSGGTDTQYF
j_call: TRBJ2-3
d_call: TRBD2
v_call: TRBV5-1
clone_size: many
cdr3_length: 16

cdr3_nt: TGTGCCAGCAGTAAAACCGGGACAGTATTTGAAGCTTTCTTT
cdr3_aa: CASSKTGTVFEAFF
j_call: TRBJ1-1
d_call: TRBD1
v_call: TRBV12-3/TRBV12-4
clone_size: few
cdr3_length: 14